This T cell receptor (beta chain) was captured by sequencing in a study of cytomegalovirus exposure and HLA in healthy donors (dated by TCRdb to about 2017). Describing the broader study: According to a later analysis, the roughly 130 validation repertoires were produced on the same platform as the 680 or so repertoires of the first cohort. The study was designed to test whether signatures of past pathogen exposure could be identified by cataloging public T cell receptors. Along with the approximately 600-subject first cohort, a separate validation cohort of over 90 different subjects was used. High-throughput TCR immunosequencing, statistical association of individual TCRs with disease status, and machine learning were combined to predict cytomegalovirus infection status. Results the study describes overall, beyond this receptor: The authors suggested that the approach could potentially be extended to other disease states and immunological phenotypes. The classifier was reported to diagnose cytomegalovirus status with high specificity and sensitivity in both the original and validation cohorts. The validation cohort had no HLA typing available for a later analysis, so co-occurrence within that cohort was assessed over all 130 or so repertoires. In the study, 150 to 200 TCR beta chains were listed as associated with cytomegalovirus. Three of the identified cytomegalovirus-associated TCR beta chains were confirmed in vitro to be specific for cytomegalovirus antigens. Most TCR sequences were seen in very few donors, while some public TCRs were found in many individuals. A later analysis found that TCRs clustered in the first cohort also tended to co-occur in the 120 validation repertoires, with 94% of cluster scores above 0.

The germline V gene supplies CDR1 MNHEY and CDR2 SVGAGI. Trimming leaves V shorter by 6 bases and J shorter by 4 bases, with the junction holding 3 bases beyond the gene matches. The CDR3 contains 13 residues, cysteine and phenylalanine counted. Only the CDR3 part of the read is kept: 39 bases, read in frame from the first base. This clone was seen only once. Its binding antigen is unknown. The record has no base qualities; no much larger clone is one base away. The donors belonged to the validation cohort of over a hundred subjects, which was separate from the approximately 700-subject first cohort. Library creation used the immunoSEQ multiplex PCR assay. Processing in the source paper ran as follows. A statistical classification framework was built to diagnose cytomegalovirus status from the catalog of TCR beta chain sequences. TCRdb limited this immuneACCESS table to in-frame rearrangements with V and J called. A share of clones is missing; checked studies link under half to unresolved V genes, and the rest is unexplained. V and J calls and clone size come straight from that table; D and trimming were deduced from the DNA. The sample table contains 150,000 to 160,000 clones; only one count was recorded for 65% to 90% of them. Approximately 20% of the sample comes from the top ten.

The chain joins TRBV6-5 to TRBJ1-3; TRBD1 agrees with 7 junctional bases. The sequenced sample consisted of PBMCs. The TCR originated in a man aged 18 to 30 in good health and CMV-seropositive. Read as DNA, the sequence is TGTGCCAGCAGAGTACAGGGGGGAAACACCATATATTTT. The encoded protein is CASRVQGGNTIYF.